Detailed here is one T cell receptor (beta chain). Its antigen is undetermined. This entry belongs to a study of cytomegalovirus exposure and HLA in healthy donors. About the study: Among 150 million to 200 million T cells, an earlier analysis found about 100 million unique TCR beta sequences. Overall study results and limits: It was assumed in the presence/absence analyses that sequencing depth was roughly uniform across donors. In vitro confirmation showed three CMV-associated chains to be CMV antigen specific.

Use of 60 Vbeta and 13 Jbeta primers characterized the PCR. The table came from immunoSEQ multiplex PCR; TCRdb's copy has only in-frame clones and leaves some out. Of 110,000 to 150,000 clones in the sample, 75% to 85% were seen once. CDR1 is MGHDK, CDR2 SYGVNS, per germline. This CDR3 comprises 16 residues. V dropped 3 bases and J dropped 7 bases, with 16 bases sitting between them. This receptor was identified in a man in his forties in good health and CMV-seronegative. The V and J genes are TRBV25-1 and TRBJ1-6; D is undetermined. The sample consisted of PBMCs. The CDR3 DNA is TGTGCCAGCAGTGAGGCAGGAGGATTTCGGAATTCACCCCTCCACTTT. This translates into CASSEAGGFRNSPLHF. Filled out from reference TRBV25-1 and TRBJ1-6, the complete variable domain reads EADIYQTPRYLVIGTGKKITLECSQTMGHDKMYWYQQDPGMELHLIHYSYGVNSTEKGDLSSESTVSRIRTEHFPLTLESARPSHTSQYLCASSEAGGFRNSPLHFGNGTRLTVT.